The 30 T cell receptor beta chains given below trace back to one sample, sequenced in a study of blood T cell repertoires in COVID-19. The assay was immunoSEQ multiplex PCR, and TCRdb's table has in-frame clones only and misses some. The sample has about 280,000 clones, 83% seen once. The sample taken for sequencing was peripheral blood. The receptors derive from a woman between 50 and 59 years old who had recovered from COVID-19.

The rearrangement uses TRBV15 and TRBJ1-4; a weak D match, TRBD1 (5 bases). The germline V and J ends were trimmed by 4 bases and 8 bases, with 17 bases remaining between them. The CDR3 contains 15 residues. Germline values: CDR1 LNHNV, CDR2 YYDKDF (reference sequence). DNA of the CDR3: TGTGCCACCAGCACTAAGCAGGGTATGAAAGAAAAACTGTTTTTT. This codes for CATSTKQGMKEKLFF.

CDR3 loop: CASSQGQGSYNEQFF. In DNA, the CDR3 is TGTGCCAGCAGCCAAGGGCAGGGTTCCTACAATGAGCAGTTCTTC. The genes are TRBV3-1 (or the pseudogene TRBV3-2) and TRBJ2-1; perhaps TRBD1 as D (5 bases). Germline V CDR1 and CDR2: LGHDT, YNNKEL (reference sequence). The CDR3 extends over 15 amino acids. V lost 1 base, J lost 1 base, and 8 bases lay in between.

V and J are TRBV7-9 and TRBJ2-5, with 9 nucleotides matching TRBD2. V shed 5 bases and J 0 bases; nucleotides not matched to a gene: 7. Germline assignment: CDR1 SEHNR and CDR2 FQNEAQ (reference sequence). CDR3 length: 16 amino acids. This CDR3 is CASSTRLAADQETQYF. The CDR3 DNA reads TGTGCCAGCAGCACCAGACTAGCGGCCGACCAAGAGACCCAGTACTTC.

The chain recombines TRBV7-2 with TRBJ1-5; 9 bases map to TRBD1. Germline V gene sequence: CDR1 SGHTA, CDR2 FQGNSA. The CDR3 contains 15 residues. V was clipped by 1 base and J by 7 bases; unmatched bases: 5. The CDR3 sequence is CASSLDRGPGQPQHF. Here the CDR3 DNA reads TGTGCCAGCAGCTTAGACAGGGGGCCGGGCCAGCCCCAGCATTTT.

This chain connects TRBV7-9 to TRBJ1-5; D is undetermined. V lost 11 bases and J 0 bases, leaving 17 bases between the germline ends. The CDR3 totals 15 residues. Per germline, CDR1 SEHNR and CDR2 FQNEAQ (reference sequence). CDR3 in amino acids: CAHLSGIFSNQPQHF. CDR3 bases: TGTGCCCATCTATCAGGCATCTTTAGCAATCAGCCCCAGCATTTT. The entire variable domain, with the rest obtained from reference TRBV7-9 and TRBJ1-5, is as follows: DTGVSQNPRHKITKRGQNVTFRCDPISEHNRLYWYRQTLGQGPEFLTYFQNEAQLEKSRLLSDRFSAERPKGSFSTLEIQRTEQGDSAMYLCAHLSGIFSNQPQHFGDGTRLSIL.

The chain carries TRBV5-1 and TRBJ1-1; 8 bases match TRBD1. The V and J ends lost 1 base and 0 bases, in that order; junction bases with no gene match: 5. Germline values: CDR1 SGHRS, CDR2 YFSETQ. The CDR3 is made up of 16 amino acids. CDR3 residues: CASSLSPGGLNTEAFF. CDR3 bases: TGCGCCAGCAGCTTGTCTCCAGGGGGCTTGAACACTGAAGCTTTCTTT.

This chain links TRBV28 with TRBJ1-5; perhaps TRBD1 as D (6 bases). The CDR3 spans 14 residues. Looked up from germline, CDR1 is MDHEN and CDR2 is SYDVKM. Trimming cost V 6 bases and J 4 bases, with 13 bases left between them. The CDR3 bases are TGTGCCAGCAGGCCGGGACAAATAAATCAGCCCCAGCATTTT. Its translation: CASRPGQINQPQHF.

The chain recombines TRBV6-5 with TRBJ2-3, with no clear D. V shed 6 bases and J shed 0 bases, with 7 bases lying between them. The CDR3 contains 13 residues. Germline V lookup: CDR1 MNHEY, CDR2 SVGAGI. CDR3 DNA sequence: TGTGCCAGCAGAGACGGGAGCACAGATACGCAGTATTTT. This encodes CASRDGSTDTQYF.

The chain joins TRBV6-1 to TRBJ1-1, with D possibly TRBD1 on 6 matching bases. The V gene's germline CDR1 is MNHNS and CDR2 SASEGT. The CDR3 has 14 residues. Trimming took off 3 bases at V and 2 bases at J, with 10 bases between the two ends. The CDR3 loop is CASSDRGANTEAFF. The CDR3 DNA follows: TGTGCCAGCAGTGACAGGGGTGCAAACACTGAAGCTTTCTTT.

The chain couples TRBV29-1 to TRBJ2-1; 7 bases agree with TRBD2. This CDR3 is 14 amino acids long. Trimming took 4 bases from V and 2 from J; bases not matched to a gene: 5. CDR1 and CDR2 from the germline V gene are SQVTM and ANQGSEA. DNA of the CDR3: TGCAGCGTTGGGTCTCTAGCGGCCTACAATGAGCAGTTCTTC. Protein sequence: CSVGSLAAYNEQFF.

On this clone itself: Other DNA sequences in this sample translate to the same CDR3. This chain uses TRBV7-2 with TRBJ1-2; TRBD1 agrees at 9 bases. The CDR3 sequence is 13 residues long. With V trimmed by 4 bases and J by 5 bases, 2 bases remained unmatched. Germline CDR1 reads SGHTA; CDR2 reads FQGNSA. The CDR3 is CASSSGQGYGYTF. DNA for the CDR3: TGTGCCAGCAGCTCAGGACAGGGGTATGGCTACACCTTC.

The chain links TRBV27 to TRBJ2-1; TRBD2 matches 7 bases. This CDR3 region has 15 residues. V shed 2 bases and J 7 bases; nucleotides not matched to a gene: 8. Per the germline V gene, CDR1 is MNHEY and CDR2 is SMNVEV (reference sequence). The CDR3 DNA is TGTGCCAGCAGTTTAATACAGGTCGGGGGGAATGAGCAGTTCTTC. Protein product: CASSLIQVGGNEQFF.

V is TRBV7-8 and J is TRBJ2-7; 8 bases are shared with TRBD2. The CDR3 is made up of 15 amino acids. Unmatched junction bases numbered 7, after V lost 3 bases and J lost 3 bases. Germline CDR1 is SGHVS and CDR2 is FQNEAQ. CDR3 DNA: TGTGCCAGCAGCTTCGTCACGGGAGGGATCTACGAGCAGTACTTC. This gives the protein CASSFVTGGIYEQYF. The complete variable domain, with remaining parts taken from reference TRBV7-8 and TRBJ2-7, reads GAGVSQSPRYKVAKRGQDVALRCDPISGHVSLFWYQQALGQGPEFLTYFQNEAQLDKSGLPSDRFFAERPEGSVSTLKIQRTQQEDSAVYLCASSFVTGGIYEQYFGPGTRLTVT.

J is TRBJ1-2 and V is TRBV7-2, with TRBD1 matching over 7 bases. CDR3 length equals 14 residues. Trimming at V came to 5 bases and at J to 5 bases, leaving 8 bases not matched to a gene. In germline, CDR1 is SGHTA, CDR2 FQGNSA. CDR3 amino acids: CASSVRDSSYGYTF. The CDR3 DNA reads TGTGCCAGCAGCGTCCGGGACAGCTCTTATGGCTACACCTTC.

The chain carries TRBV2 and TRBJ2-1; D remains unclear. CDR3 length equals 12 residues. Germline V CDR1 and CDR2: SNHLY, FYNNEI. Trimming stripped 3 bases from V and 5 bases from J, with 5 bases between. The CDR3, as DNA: TGTGCCAGCAGTGACGAGGACAATGAGCAGTTCTTC. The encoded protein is CASSDEDNEQFF.

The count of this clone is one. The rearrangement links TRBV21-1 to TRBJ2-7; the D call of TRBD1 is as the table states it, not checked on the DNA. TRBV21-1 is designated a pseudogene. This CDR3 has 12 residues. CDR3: CASSAGDRDRIF. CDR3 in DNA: TGTGCCAGCAGCGCGGGAGACAGGGACAGGATCTTC.

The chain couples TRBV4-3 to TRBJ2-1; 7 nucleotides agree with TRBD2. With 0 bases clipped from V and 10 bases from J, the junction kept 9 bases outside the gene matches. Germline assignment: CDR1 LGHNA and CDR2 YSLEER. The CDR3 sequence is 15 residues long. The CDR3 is CASSQDTSAPKEQFF. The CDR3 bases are TGCGCCAGCAGCCAAGACACTAGCGCCCCGAAGGAGCAGTTCTTC.

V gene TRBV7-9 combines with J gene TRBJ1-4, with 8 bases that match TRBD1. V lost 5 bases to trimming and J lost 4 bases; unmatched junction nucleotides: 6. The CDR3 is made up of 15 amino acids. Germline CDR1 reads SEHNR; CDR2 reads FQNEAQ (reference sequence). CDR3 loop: CASSNQGAVNEKLFF. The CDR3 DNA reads TGTGCCAGCAGCAACCAGGGGGCGGTTAATGAAAAACTGTTTTTT.

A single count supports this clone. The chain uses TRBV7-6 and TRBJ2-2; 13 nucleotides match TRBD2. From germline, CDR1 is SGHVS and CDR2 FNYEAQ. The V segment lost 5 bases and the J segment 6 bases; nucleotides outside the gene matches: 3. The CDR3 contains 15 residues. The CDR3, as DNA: TGTGCCAGCAGCCGCGGACTAGCGGGAGCCGGGGAGCTGTTTTTT. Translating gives CASSRGLAGAGELFF.

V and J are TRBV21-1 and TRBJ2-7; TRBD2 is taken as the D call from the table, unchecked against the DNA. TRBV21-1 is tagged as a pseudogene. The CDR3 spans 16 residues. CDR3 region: CASSKATGTSPHEQYF. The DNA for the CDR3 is TGTGCCAGCAGCAAAGCTACGGGGACTAGCCCCCACGAGCAGTACTTC.

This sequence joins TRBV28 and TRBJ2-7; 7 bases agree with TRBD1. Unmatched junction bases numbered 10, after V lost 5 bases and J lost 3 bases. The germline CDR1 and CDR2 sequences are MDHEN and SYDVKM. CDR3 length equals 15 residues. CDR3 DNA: TGTGCCAGCAGTAAAACCAGGGGGAATCTCTACGAGCAGTACTTC. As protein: CASSKTRGNLYEQYF.

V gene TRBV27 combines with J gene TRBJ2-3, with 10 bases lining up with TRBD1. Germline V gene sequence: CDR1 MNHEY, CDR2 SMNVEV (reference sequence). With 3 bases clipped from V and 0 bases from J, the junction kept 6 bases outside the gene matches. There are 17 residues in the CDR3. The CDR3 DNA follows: TGTGCCAGCAGTTTTCGGACAGGGGGATTAAGCACAGATACGCAGTATTTT. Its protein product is CASSFRTGGLSTDTQYF.

The CDR3 sequence is CASSPGGLGGYGYTF. The DNA of the CDR3 is TGCGCCAGCTCCCCCGGGGGGCTGGGGGGCTATGGCTACACCTTC. This sequence joins TRBV5-1 and TRBJ1-2; weak D call: TRBD1 (6 bases). V lost 7 bases to trimming and J lost 4 bases, with 20 bases between them. From germline, CDR1 is SGHRS and CDR2 YFSETQ. CDR3 size: 15 residues.

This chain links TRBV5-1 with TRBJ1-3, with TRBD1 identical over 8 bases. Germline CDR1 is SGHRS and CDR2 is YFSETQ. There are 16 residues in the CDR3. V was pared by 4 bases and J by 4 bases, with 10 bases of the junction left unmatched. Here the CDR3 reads CASSPKDRVSGNTIYF. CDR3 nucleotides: TGCGCCAGCAGCCCGAAGGACAGGGTTTCAGGAAACACCATATATTTT.

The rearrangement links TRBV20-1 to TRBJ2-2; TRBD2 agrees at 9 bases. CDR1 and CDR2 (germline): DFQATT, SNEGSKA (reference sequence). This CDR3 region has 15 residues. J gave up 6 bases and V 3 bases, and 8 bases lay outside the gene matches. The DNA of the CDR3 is TGCAGTGCTAGTCACGCGGGAGGGAATCCCGGGGAGCTGTTTTTT. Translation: CSASHAGGNPGELFF.

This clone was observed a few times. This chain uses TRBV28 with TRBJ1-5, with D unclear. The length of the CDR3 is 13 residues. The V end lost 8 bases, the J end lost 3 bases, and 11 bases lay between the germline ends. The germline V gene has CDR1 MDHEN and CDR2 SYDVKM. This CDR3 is CASASYNNQPQHF. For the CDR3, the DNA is TGTGCCAGCGCCTCCTATAACAATCAGCCCCAGCATTTT. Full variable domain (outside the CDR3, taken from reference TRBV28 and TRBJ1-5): DVKVTQSSRYLVKRTGEKVFLECVQDMDHENMFWYRQDPGLGLRLIYFSYDVKMKEKGDIPEGYSVSREKKERFSLILESASTNQTSMYLCASASYNNQPQHFGDGTRLSIL.

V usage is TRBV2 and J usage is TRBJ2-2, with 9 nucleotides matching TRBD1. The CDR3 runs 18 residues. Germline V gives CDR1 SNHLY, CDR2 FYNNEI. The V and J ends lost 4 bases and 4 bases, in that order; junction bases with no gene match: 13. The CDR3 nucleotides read TGTGCCAGCAGTGCAGCCCCGGGACAGGGTTCCCGCACCGGGGAGCTGTTTTTT. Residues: CASSAAPGQGSRTGELFF.

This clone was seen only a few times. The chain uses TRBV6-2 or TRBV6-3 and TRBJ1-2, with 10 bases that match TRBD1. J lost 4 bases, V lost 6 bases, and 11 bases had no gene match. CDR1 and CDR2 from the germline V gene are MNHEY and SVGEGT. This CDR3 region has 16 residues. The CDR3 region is CASSDAPGQGPYGYTF. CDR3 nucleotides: TGTGCCAGCAGCGACGCCCCGGGACAGGGGCCCTATGGCTACACCTTC.

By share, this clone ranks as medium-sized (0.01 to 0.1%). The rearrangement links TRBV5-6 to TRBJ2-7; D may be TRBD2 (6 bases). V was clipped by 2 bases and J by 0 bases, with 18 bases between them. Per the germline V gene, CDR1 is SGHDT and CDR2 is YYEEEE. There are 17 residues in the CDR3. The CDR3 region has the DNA TGTGCCAGCAGCTTTAGTGCGGGACGGCGGAACTCCTACGAGCAGTACTTC. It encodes CASSFSAGRRNSYEQYF.

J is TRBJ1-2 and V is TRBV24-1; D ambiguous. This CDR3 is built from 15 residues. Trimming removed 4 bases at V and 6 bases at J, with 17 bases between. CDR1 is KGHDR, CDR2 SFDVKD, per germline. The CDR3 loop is CATSDPRRTTHGYTF. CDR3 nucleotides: TGTGCCACCAGTGACCCTAGACGGACTACTCATGGCTACACCTTC.